The sequence of this T cell receptor beta chain was determined in a study of shared clonotypes between healthy human individuals (TCRdb year 2020). Some background on the complete study: A few men and two women, aged 18 to 49 years, made up the cohort. Blood TCR repertoires of a handful of healthy adults were deeply sequenced to estimate repertoire size and the extent of clonotype sharing between individuals. Libraries were prepared and TCR repertoires were sequenced by different laboratories using diverse techniques, in order to increase sequencing depth and limit assay-specific biases. Between about 0.85 and 9.5 billion PBMCs per donor were obtained by leukapheresis.

Using the deep immunoSEQ assay, multiplex PCR amplified TCR CDR3 regions from genomic DNA. Genomic DNA extracted from each cell subset was distributed evenly over all wells of several immunoSEQ 96-well plates, and each plate served as one replicate. For unsorted PBMC, approximately 300 ng of genomic DNA, equivalent to about 32,000 T cell genomes, went into each replicate PCR. Unsorted PBMC genomic DNA was sequenced across ten immunoSEQ deep assay plates. Purified libraries were measured with a Qubit 3.0 fluorometer, size-checked on a Bioanalyzer 2100, and measured again with the KAPA Library Quantification kit. A separate single-read 150-cycle Illumina NextSeq 550 flow cell was used to sequence each immunoSEQ 96-well plate. The original methods were these. Because the immunoSEQ output held only junctional sequences and lacked quality scores, the filtering could not match the filtering applied to full-length reads. Sequences were annotated with PyIR, a Python wrapper for IgBLAST v1.9, and V/J genes and CDR3 were assigned using IMGT germline references. Reads were filtered out if the reads had weak V/J assignments (E-value above 1e-6), no CDR3, stop codons, out-of-frame junctions, or ambiguous translated residues. V3J clonotypes were defined by identical inferred V gene, J gene, and CDR3 amino acid sequence. The percentage overlap between two repertoires was calculated by dividing the number of shared unique clonotypes by the size of the smaller repertoire. RTK rarefaction, the Chao1 estimator, and Recon v2.1 estimates of unobserved clonotypes were used to assess repertoire richness. TCRdb retrieved this table from immuneACCESS and kept in-frame rearrangements only. Not all clones are present; in checked studies, unresolved V genes account for under half, and no reason is known for the remainder. D and trimming were read from the DNA, whereas the V and J calls and clone size are those reported in that table. The sample contains hundreds of thousands of clones, about 80% of them found a single time. The ten biggest clones cover around 11% of the sample.

Summary of the overall study and its limitations: Pairwise subsampling indicated that sequencing depth was expected to affect the degree of clonotype sharing among donors. Because the study included a small number of donors, the genetic and exposure-history diversity represented was limited. Sampling was restricted to blood, and TCR repertoires in tissues likely differ from the TCR repertoires found in blood.

As for this clone: The antigen this receptor binds is unknown. Nothing much larger sits one base from this clone, and base qualities are not available.

The donors were healthy, HIV-negative adults with no recently reported acute infections or vaccinations. All donors were Caucasian adults living in Nashville, Tennessee, USA. In the unsorted samples, 85 million to 100 million PBMCs were counted, and genomic DNA was extracted using the QIAamp DNA Blood Mini kit. After blood collection by leukapheresis, PBMCs were isolated using Ficoll-Histopaque density gradient centrifugation and then cryopreserved in the vapor phase of liquid nitrogen. The TCR originated in a woman in her thirties or forties in good health. Some clones in this sample may be carry-over from other donors' samples. The sample consisted of PBMCs.

Read as DNA, the sequence is TGTGCCAGCTCACCACGGGAAGGGGGGAACACTGAAGCTTTCTTT. Translated, it reads CASSPREGGNTEAFF. The chain was built from TRBV18 and TRBJ1-1; possibly the D gene is TRBD1, per 6 matching bases. The CDR1 and CDR2 encoded by the germline V gene are KGHSH and LQKENI. The CDR3 spans 15 residues, from the cysteine through the phenylalanine. The read is trimmed to its CDR3 DNA, 45 bases read in frame from base 1. A distance of 10 bases separates the germline ends of V and J, which lose 1 base and 1 base respectively.